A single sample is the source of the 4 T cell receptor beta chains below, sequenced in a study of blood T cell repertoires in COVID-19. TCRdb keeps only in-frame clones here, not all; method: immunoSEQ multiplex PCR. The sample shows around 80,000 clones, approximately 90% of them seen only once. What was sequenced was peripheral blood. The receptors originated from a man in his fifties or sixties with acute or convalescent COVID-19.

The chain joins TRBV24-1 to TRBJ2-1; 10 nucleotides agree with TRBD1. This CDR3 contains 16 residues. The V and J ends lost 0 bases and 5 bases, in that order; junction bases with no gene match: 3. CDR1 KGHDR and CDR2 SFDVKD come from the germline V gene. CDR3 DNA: TGTGCCACCAGTGATTTGCGGGGGACAGGGGACAATGAGCAGTTCTTC. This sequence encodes CATSDLRGTGDNEQFF.

DNA of the CDR3: TGTGCCATCAGGACAGTTAGTGAAGCTTTCTTT. Its translation is CAIRTVSEAFF. V gene TRBV10-3 combines with J gene TRBJ1-1; D might be TRBD1 (5 bases). Germline lookup yields CDR1 ENHRY and CDR2 SYGVKD. The CDR3 is 11 residues long. Trimming removed 6 bases from V and 7 bases from J, with 9 bases in between.

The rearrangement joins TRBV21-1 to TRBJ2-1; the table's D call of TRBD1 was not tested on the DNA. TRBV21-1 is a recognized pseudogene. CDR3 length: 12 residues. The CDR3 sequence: CASSPTGNEQFF. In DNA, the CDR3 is TGTGCCAGCAGCCCAACAGGGAATGAGCAGTTCTTC.

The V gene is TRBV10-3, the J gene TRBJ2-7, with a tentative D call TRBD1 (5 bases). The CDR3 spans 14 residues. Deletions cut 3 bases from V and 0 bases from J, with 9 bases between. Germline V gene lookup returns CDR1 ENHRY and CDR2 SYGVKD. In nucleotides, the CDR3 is TGTGCCATCAGTGATAGTCAGGGCTCCTACGAGCAGTACTTC. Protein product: CAISDSQGSYEQYF.